This T cell receptor (beta chain) was sequenced for a study of identical twins. The V end was cut by 7 bases, the J end by 2 bases, with 12 bases between. The CDR3 extends over 12 amino acids. Germline V gene sequence: CDR1 DFQATT, CDR2 SNEGSKA (reference sequence). TCRdb reprocessed the 5' RACE reads with MiXCR, giving one entry per CDR3 protein. This table holds 450,000 to 600,000 distinct CDR3 sequences, approximately 20% found once. Of note for this clonotype: Its antigen is currently unknown.

Findings and caveats of the study: Possibly, invariant MAIT and iNKT cells partly confounded zero-insertion analyses.

A further study also used this sample, focusing on yellow fever vaccine responses in identical twins. That paper notes: Twins' vaccine T cell response reportedly gave the appearance of partial convergence and partial personalization.

This TCR derives from a woman aged 18-35 years in good health. V usage is TRBV20-1 and J usage is TRBJ2-7; tentatively, D is TRBD2 (6 bases). Sequencing used CD4+ T cells sorted from blood. CDR3 residues: CSVGEATYEQYF. CDR3 nucleotide sequence: TGCAGTGTGGGGGAGGCAACCTACGAGCAGTACTTC.